What follows are 19 T cell receptor beta chains derived from one specimen sequenced in a study of cytomegalovirus exposure and HLA in healthy donors. Sequencing used immunoSEQ multiplex PCR; TCRdb keeps in-frame clones, though not all of them. The sample contains roughly 300,000 clones, 87% of which appear only once. The specimen was PBMCs. These receptors came from a woman aged 25 to 45 in good health and CMV-seropositive.

V usage is TRBV10-2 and J usage is TRBJ1-5; maybe TRBD1 (5 bases). The ends were cut back, 4 bases at V and 5 bases at J, with 12 bases in the middle. Germline-derived CDR1 and CDR2 are WSHSY and SAAADI. CDR3 size: 14 residues. Written as DNA, the CDR3 is TGCGCCAGCAGTGTTGAGACAGACTATCAGCCCCAGCATTTT. Protein product: CASSVETDYQPQHF.

This chain uses TRBV6-1 with TRBJ1-5; 8 nucleotides match TRBD1. Trimming cost V 7 bases and J 7 bases; bases outside gene matches: 3. The germline V gene encodes CDR1 MNHNS and CDR2 SASEGT. There are 12 residues in the CDR3. The CDR3: CASTGGIQPQHF. CDR3 in DNA: TGTGCCAGCACAGGGGGCATCCAGCCCCAGCATTTT.

CDR3 amino acids: CASSALSPTGGFFGEQYF. In nucleotides, the CDR3 is TGTGCCAGCAGTGCCCTATCCCCGACAGGGGGCTTCTTTGGCGAGCAGTACTTC. The J gene is TRBJ2-7, the V gene TRBV6-1, with 10 nucleotides matching TRBD1. The V gene end was trimmed by 4 bases and the J gene end by 6 bases; junction bases not matched to a gene: 18. Germline CDR1 is MNHNS and CDR2 is SASEGT. The CDR3 is 18 residues long.

V gene TRBV4-3 combines with J gene TRBJ1-2; D call uncertain. Germline V gives CDR1 LGHNA, CDR2 YSLEER. This CDR3 is built from 15 residues. With 0 bases removed from V and 2 bases from J, the gap between germline ends came to 10 bases. CDR3 protein: CASSQEAGQNYGYTF. DNA for the CDR3: TGCGCCAGCAGCCAAGAAGCAGGCCAAAACTATGGCTACACCTTC.

The rearrangement joins TRBV5-1 to TRBJ2-4, with TRBD1 matching over 7 bases. There are 16 residues in the CDR3. Germline trimming cut 0 bases from V and 7 bases from J; bases unmatched to any gene: 10. Per the germline V gene, CDR1 is SGHRS and CDR2 is YFSETQ. Here the CDR3 DNA reads TGCGCCAGCAGCTTGGACCCGACAGGGCTCGCGAACATTCAGTACTTC. It translates to CASSLDPTGLANIQYF.

The chain joins TRBV4-3 to TRBJ2-7, with a weak D call TRBD2 (6 bases). V lost 1 base and J lost 3, with 10 bases in between. This CDR3 has 14 amino acids. CDR1 is LGHNA and CDR2 is YSLEER in the germline V gene. Here the CDR3 DNA reads TGCGCCAGCAGCCAAGCCGGGACTGGCTACGAGCAGTACTTC. As protein: CASSQAGTGYEQYF.

This chain uses TRBV7-9 with TRBJ2-7, with 10 bases that match TRBD2. V shed 0 bases, J shed 7 bases, and the junction held 6 bases outside the gene matches. CDR3 length: 15 amino acids. The germline CDR1 and CDR2 sequences are SEHNR and FQNEAQ (reference sequence). CDR3 nucleotides: TGTGCCAGCAGCTTAGCGATCAGCGGGAGGGGGGAGCAGTACTTC. Translated: CASSLAISGRGEQYF.

The J gene is TRBJ2-7, the V gene TRBV5-1, with no clear D. Germline loops: CDR1 SGHRS, CDR2 YFSETQ. The CDR3 runs 13 residues. The germline V and J ends were trimmed by 0 bases and 3 bases, with 7 bases remaining between them. In DNA, the CDR3 is TGCGCCAGCAGCTTGGGCCCGATCTACGAGCAGTACTTC. Translating it yields CASSLGPIYEQYF.

This clone was counted once. CDR3 coding DNA: TGTGCCAGCAGCCCCCGGCGGTCAGGAAATGCGGGCTACACCTTC. It specifies CASSPRRSGNAGYTF. The gene calls are TRBV7-2 and TRBJ1-2; D not certain. The CDR3 consists of 15 residues. Germline loops: CDR1 SGHTA, CDR2 FQGNSA. V was cut by 5 bases and J by 8 bases, with 21 bases left in between.

This clone was detected a few times. The V gene is TRBV20-1, the J gene TRBJ1-2, with D possibly TRBD1 on 5 matching bases. Germline CDR1 and CDR2: DFQATT and SNEGSKA (reference sequence). The CDR3 is made up of 11 amino acids. V was pared by 2 bases and J by 7 bases, with 8 bases between. The CDR3 DNA follows: TGCAGTGCTAGATTCCAGGGTGGCTACACCTTC. This translates into CSARFQGGYTF.

The V gene is TRBV5-1, the J gene TRBJ1-6; D might be TRBD1 (6 bases). This CDR3 comprises 16 residues. V was pared by 0 bases and J by 10 bases, with 17 bases between. Germline V gene lookup returns CDR1 SGHRS and CDR2 YFSETQ. CDR3 protein: CASSLELDRRQSPLHF. CDR3 DNA: TGCGCCAGCAGCTTGGAGTTGGACAGAAGGCAATCACCCCTCCACTTT. The full variable domain, completed using reference TRBV5-1 and TRBJ1-6, is KAGVTQTPRYLIKTRGQQVTLSCSPISGHRSVSWYQQTPGQGLQFLFEYFSETQRNKGNFPGRFSGRQFSNSRSEMNVSTLELGDSALYLCASSLELDRRQSPLHFGNGTRLTVT.

The chain couples TRBV28 to TRBJ1-2; no reliable D call. Trimming cost V 3 bases and J 7 bases, with 6 bases left between them. Germline CDR1 reads MDHEN; CDR2 reads SYDVKM. This CDR3 comprises 11 residues. CDR3 bases: TGTGCCAGCAGTTTGAACGGTGGCTACACCTTC. Protein: CASSLNGGYTF.

V is TRBV7-3 and J is TRBJ1-1; possibly TRBD1 for D (6 bases). The CDR3 totals 13 residues. CDR1 is SGHTA, CDR2 FQGTGA, per germline. V was pared by 2 bases and J by 9 bases, with 13 bases between. DNA for the CDR3: TGTGCCAGCAGCTTAGATCCAGGACAGAAAGCTTTCTTT. As protein: CASSLDPGQKAFF.

The CDR3 DNA is TGTGCCAGCTCACAGACTAGCGGGAACACCTACGAGCAGTACTTC. This sequence encodes CASSQTSGNTYEQYF. This chain connects TRBV18 to TRBJ2-7, with 11 bases aligning to TRBD2. The CDR3 length is 15 residues. Germline values: CDR1 KGHSH, CDR2 LQKENI. With V trimmed by 4 bases and J by 2 bases, 4 bases remained unmatched.

The V gene is TRBV19, the J gene TRBJ1-6; tentative D call: TRBD1 (6 bases). V gave up 5 bases and J gave up 10 bases, with 15 bases separating them. The V gene's germline CDR1 is LNHDA and CDR2 SQIVND (reference sequence). CDR3 size: 14 residues. CDR3: CASSGGAEGSPLHF. The DNA of the CDR3 is TGTGCCAGTAGTGGGGGGGCCGAAGGCTCACCCCTCCACTTT.

This clone was counted a single time. The gene calls are TRBV4-3 and TRBJ2-2; TRBD2 matches 10 bases. This CDR3 is built from 15 residues. The J segment lost 8 bases and the V segment lost 3 bases, leaving 6 bases of the junction unmatched. Germline V lookup: CDR1 LGHNA, CDR2 YSLEER. The CDR3 spells CASSQASGRGGELFF. The DNA of the CDR3 is TGCGCCAGCAGCCAGGCTAGCGGGAGAGGGGGGGAGCTGTTTTTT.

The J gene is TRBJ1-1, the V gene TRBV29-1, with 7 nucleotides matching TRBD1. The V gene's germline CDR1 is SQVTM and CDR2 ANQGSEA. The CDR3 consists of 16 residues. V was clipped by 2 bases and J by 3 bases; unmatched bases: 12. CDR3 sequence: CSVEKSRQGRDTEAFF. In DNA form, the CDR3 reads TGCAGCGTTGAAAAGTCCCGACAGGGAAGGGACACTGAAGCTTTCTTT.

This clone has just one count. The chain links TRBV5-1 to TRBJ1-2; TRBD1 matches at 8 bases. Germline assignment: CDR1 SGHRS and CDR2 YFSETQ. The V gene end was trimmed by 4 bases and the J gene end by 1 base; junction bases not matched to a gene: 6. The CDR3 covers 15 residues. The CDR3 sequence: CASSSPTGDNYGYTF. Here the CDR3 DNA reads TGCGCCAGCAGCAGCCCGACAGGGGATAACTATGGCTACACCTTC.

In the case of this clone: Compared with germline, one end of the junction differs, possibly owing to a read error. V gene TRBV19 combines with J gene TRBJ1-3, with D unclear. Germline V gives CDR1 LNHDA, CDR2 SQIVND (reference sequence). This CDR3 is 14 amino acids long. CDR3 protein: CASSLDFVRNTIYF. The CDR3 DNA follows: TGTGCCAGTAGTTTAGACTTCGTTCGAAACACCATATATTTT.